These 11 T cell receptor beta chains share one sample of origin, sequenced in a study of T cells in Graves' hyperthyroidism and ophthalmopathy (dated by TCRdb to about 2019). The library was made by multiplex PCR. These reads were obtained on an Illumina HiSeq 2000. Amplification of TCR beta CDR3 regions was carried out from RNA transcripts. The TCR CDR3 was subjected to a first round of RT-PCR using the HTBI primer set and the Qiagen OneStep RT-PCR kit. The public reads were quality trimmed at Q25 with fastp and then assembled into clones with MiXCR by TCRdb, keeping productive beta chains. Rows merge per CDR3 protein into single entries with the most common DNA and genes. Present in this sample are 95,000 to 100,000 distinct CDR3 sequences, around 50% of which were seen just once. The leading ten clones occupy 25% to 30% of the sample. Material: blood. The source is a woman between 40 and 50 years old with Graves' hyperthyroidism.

The table lists this clonotype with a count of one. J is TRBJ1-6 and V is TRBV20-1; D is undetermined. The germline V gene encodes CDR1 DFQATT and CDR2 SNEGSKA (reference sequence). V dropped 1 base and J dropped 4 bases, with 17 bases sitting between them. CDR3 length equals 17 residues. CDR3 residues: CSARGSVVPVYNSPLHF. The CDR3 nucleotides are TGCAGTGCTAGAGGCTCTGTGGTGCCAGTTTATAATTCACCCCTCCACTTT.

This clonotype was seen ten or more times. The chain recombines TRBV4-1 with TRBJ1-1; tentatively, D is TRBD1 (5 bases). Germline CDR1 MGHRA, CDR2 YSYEKL. This CDR3 comprises 15 residues. Trimming stripped 4 bases from V and 0 bases from J, with 12 bases between. The CDR3 sequence: CASSPRVHLNTEAFF. As DNA, the CDR3 is TGCGCCAGCAGCCCCAGGGTTCACCTGAACACTGAAGCTTTCTTT.

The genes are TRBV10-3 and TRBJ2-5, with TRBD2 matching over 9 bases. The V and J ends lost 4 bases and 6 bases, in that order; junction bases with no gene match: 9. CDR1 ENHRY and CDR2 SYGVKD come from the germline V gene. CDR3 size: 15 residues. CDR3 protein: CAISGAGGAKKTQYF. Written as DNA, the CDR3 is TGTGCCATCAGTGGAGCGGGGGGAGCCAAGAAGACCCAGTACTTC.

With regard to this clonotype: This sequence may be a read error, since a much larger clone differs from it by one base. The chain couples TRBV6-1 to TRBJ2-2, with D perhaps assigned TRBD1 or TRBD2 (5 bases each). This CDR3 spans 13 amino acids. The germline gives CDR1 MNHNS, CDR2 SASEGT. CDR3: CAGSRGETGELFF. The DNA of the CDR3 is TGTGCCGGCAGTAGGGGAGAAACCGGGGAGCTGTTTTTT.

This clonotype was counted at least ten times. At one of its ends the junction is not consistent with the germline gene, which may arise from a read error. CDR3 nucleotides: TGTGCCAGCTCTCCGGGAGGCACAGGGTATGTCTACACCTTC. It codes for CASSPGGTGYVYTF. The V call is TRBV9, the J call TRBJ1-2; perhaps TRBD1 as D (6 bases). Per germline, CDR1 SGDLS and CDR2 YYNGEE. The CDR3 contains 14 residues. Drawing the rest from reference TRBV9 and TRBJ1-2, the complete variable domain is DSGVTQTPKHLITATGQRVTLRCSPRSGDLSVYWYQQSLDQGLQFLIQYYNGEERAKGNILERFSAQQFPDLHSELNLSSLELGDSALYFCASSPGGTGYVYTFGSGTRLTVV.

In regard to this clonotype: This may be a read error, as it is one base from a much larger clone. Because the CDR3 is missing its conserved closing phenylalanine or tryptophan, this is likely a read error. CDR3 in amino acids: CASSRDRGGEAFL. DNA of the CDR3: TGTGCCAGCAGCCGCGACAGGGGGGGAGAAGCTTTCCTT. The chain couples TRBV7-2 to TRBJ1-1; 9 nucleotides match TRBD1. Trimming removed 5 bases from V and 8 bases from J; junction bases left unmatched: 6. Germline V gives CDR1 SGHTA, CDR2 FQGNSA. CDR3 length: 13 amino acids.

The chain combines TRBV7-9 with TRBJ2-3, with D maybe TRBD2 (5 bases). The CDR3 contains 14 residues. Per the germline V gene, CDR1 is SEHNR and CDR2 is FQNEAQ (reference sequence). V lost 3 bases and J 4 bases, leaving 11 bases between the germline ends. In DNA, the CDR3 is TGTGCCAGCAGCTTCGGTAGGGAGTCAGATACGCAGTATTTT. Translated, it gives CASSFGRESDTQYF. The full variable domain, rest sourced from reference TRBV7-9 and TRBJ2-3, is DTGVSQNPRHKITKRGQNVTFRCDPISEHNRLYWYRQTLGQGPEFLTYFQNEAQLEKSRLLSDRFSAERPKGSFSTLEIQRTEQGDSAMYLCASSFGRESDTQYFGPGTRLTVL.

CDR3 amino acids: CASSAGPQHF. CDR3 bases: TGTGCCAGCAGCGCGGGGCCCCAGCATTTT. The V and J genes are TRBV11-2 and TRBJ1-5; no clear D gene. V dropped 5 bases and J dropped 9 bases, with 5 bases sitting between them. The CDR3 runs 10 residues. Looked up from germline, CDR1 is SGHAT and CDR2 is FQNNGV.

This clonotype has a count of ten or more. The chain has TRBV2 and TRBJ1-5; TRBD1 is a possible D gene (6 bases). V was cut by 2 bases and J by 1 base, with 6 bases left in between. This CDR3 region has 14 residues. Per the germline V gene, CDR1 is SNHLY and CDR2 is FYNNEI. The CDR3 is CASSEQGSNQPQHF. The DNA for the CDR3 is TGTGCCAGCAGTGAACAGGGGAGCAATCAGCCCCAGCATTTT. Complete variable domain (other parts from reference TRBV2 and TRBJ1-5): EPEVTQTPSHQVTQMGQEVILRCVPISNHLYFYWYRQILGQKVEFLVSFYNNEISEKSEIFDDQFSVERPDGSNFTLKIRSTKLEDSAMYFCASSEQGSNQPQHFGDGTRLSIL.

Concerning this clonotype: A much larger clone differs from this one at a single base, so this may be a read error. The rearrangement links TRBV13 to TRBJ1-5; D unclear. The ends were cut back, 4 bases at V and 0 bases at J, with 13 bases in the middle. This CDR3 comprises 16 residues. Germline CDR1 PRHDT, CDR2 FYEKMQ (reference sequence). For the CDR3, the DNA is TGTGCCAGCAGCTCGAACGGAAGATATAGCAATCAGCCCCAGCATTTT. Translation gives CASSSNGRYSNQPQHF.

Comment on this clonotype: Being one base from a much bigger clone, this may be a read error. The rearrangement joins TRBV10-3 to TRBJ1-1, with 9 bases fitting TRBD1. CDR3 size: 14 residues. Germline CDR1 ENHRY, CDR2 SYGVKD. As DNA, the CDR3 is TGTGCCACCAGGGGGACAGGGAGGAACACTGAAGCTTCCTTT. Translation: CATRGTGRNTEASF.